This T cell receptor (beta chain) is from a study of T cells in tumors after PD-1 blockade. Across the whole study: Patients had no prior checkpoint blockade, systemic immunosuppressants, or anti-cancer therapy within 4 weeks. Either cemiplimab 350 mg every 2 weeks or pembrolizumab 200 mg every 3 weeks was given. During anti-PD-1 treatment, some patients continued daily vismodegib 150 mg. Study conclusions and caveats: Some novel exhausted tumor clones appeared in pre-treatment blood, suggesting peripheral recruitment.

Germline-derived CDR1 and CDR2 are MNHEY and SVGAGI. The length of the CDR3 is 13 residues. V gave up 5 bases and J gave up 7 bases; unmatched junction bases: 6. A remark on this clone: What it binds is not known.

Here immunoSEQ multiplex PCR was the method, and the copy in TCRdb shows in-frame clones only, minus some. The sample lists 20,000 to 25,000 clones, just under 80% occurring once. The origin of this receptor is a human donor with basal cell carcinoma. The rearrangement uses TRBV6-5 and TRBJ1-2, with 8 bases fitting TRBD1. Sequencing used PBMCs, obtained before anti-PD-1 treatment. The CDR3 here is CASSRDRPFGYTF. CDR3 in DNA: TGTGCCAGCAGTAGGGACAGGCCCTTTGGCTACACCTTC.